The present entry profiles one TCR beta chain with its context. Its antigen is unknown. TCRdb keeps only in-frame clones here, not all; method: immunoSEQ multiplex PCR. Of fewer than 130,000 clones in the sample, about 92% are singletons; the top ten hold roughly 1.2%. This sample was taken from a study of T cell responses to AZD1222 COVID-19 vaccine. Study background: Second-dose intervals near 4 or 12 weeks were combined. Regarding the study as a whole: White British ancestry dominated among donors, who included more females, and clonal diversity was possibly underestimated.

J gave up 0 bases and V 6 bases, and 11 bases lay outside the gene matches. The CDR3 extends over 17 amino acids. Germline V gene data show CDR1 as SGHVS and CDR2 as FNYEAQ. This clonotype was sampled from an adult in good health. Here the sequenced sample was peripheral blood, taken on day 0 of AZD1222 vaccination. The chain links TRBV7-6 to TRBJ1-3, with TRBD1 matching 7 bases. CDR3 loop: CASSLSGQQYSGNTIYF. CDR3 DNA: TGTGCCAGCAGTTTGTCGGGACAGCAGTACTCTGGAAACACCATATATTTT.